This passage covers 27 T cell receptor beta chains from one sample sequenced in a study of spatial heterogeneity in lung cancer. As for time point: sample taken at primary tumor resection. Unsorted samples of tumor, nontumor lung or frozen PBMC had their whole RNA sequenced. TCRdb reprocessed the 5' RACE reads via MiXCR and lists one record per CDR3 protein. The sample yields under 40,000 distinct CDR3 sequences, around 5.2% seen once. The sample in question was PBMCs, obtained at surgery. These receptors were collected from a female donor with early-stage non-small cell lung cancer.

V gene TRBV6-1 combines with J gene TRBJ2-1; TRBD1 or TRBD2 may be the D gene (7 bases each). Deletions cut 9 bases from V and 7 bases from J, with 25 bases between. Germline values: CDR1 MNHNS, CDR2 SASEGT. The CDR3 is made up of 16 amino acids. Written as DNA, the CDR3 is TGTGCCAGTGGGGCTAAAGGGGGCGGGGGCGAGAATGAGCAGTTCTTC. Translated: CASGAKGGGGENEQFF.

This clonotype was counted many times. The chain has TRBV28 and TRBJ2-5; TRBD1 matches at 8 bases. The CDR3 runs 12 residues. Looked up from germline, CDR1 is MDHEN and CDR2 is SYDVKM. J gave up 3 bases and V 8 bases, and 2 bases lay outside the gene matches. The CDR3 is CASGQGEETQYF. The CDR3 DNA sequence: TGTGCCAGCGGACAGGGTGAAGAGACCCAGTACTTC.

This clonotype was recorded many times. This chain uses TRBV20-1 with TRBJ2-1; tentatively, D is TRBD1 (6 bases). The V gene lost 3 bases and the J gene lost 12 bases, with 18 bases spanning the gap. Germline CDR1 is DFQATT and CDR2 is SNEGSKA (reference sequence). The CDR3 has 13 amino acids. CDR3 sequence (DNA): TGCAGTGCTAGGGGGGCAGGGCTAGGAAGGCAGTTCTTC. Translation gives CSARGAGLGRQFF.

The chain carries TRBV30 and TRBJ1-2; D is possibly TRBD1 (5 bases). This CDR3 comprises 13 residues. Germline loops: CDR1 GTSNPN, CDR2 SVGIG (reference sequence). The V gene lost 8 bases and the J gene lost 2 bases, with 15 bases spanning the gap. CDR3 in DNA: TGTGCCCGGGACGAACGAGGGAACTATGGCTACACCTTC. It encodes CARDERGNYGYTF.

This clonotype was counted ten times or more. The chain links TRBV28 to TRBJ1-4; D remains unclear. V was shortened by 2 bases and J by 3 bases, with 10 bases between the two germline ends. CDR3 size: 15 residues. CDR1 is MDHEN, CDR2 SYDVKM, per germline. CDR3 sequence reads: CASSLAGSANEKLFF. CDR3 in DNA: TGTGCCAGCAGTTTAGCGGGATCTGCTAATGAAAAACTGTTTTTT.

This clonotype was detected many times. The chain joins TRBV5-1 to TRBJ2-3; D not resolved. Trimming removed 5 bases from V and 0 bases from J, with 4 bases in between. The germline gives CDR1 SGHRS, CDR2 YFSETQ. The CDR3 consists of 12 residues. CDR3 sequence reads: CASRKSTDTQYF. The CDR3 nucleotides read TGCGCCAGCAGAAAAAGCACAGATACGCAGTATTTT.

A few counts support this clonotype. The chain combines TRBV7-9 with TRBJ2-7, with D tentatively TRBD2 (6 bases). Germline V gives CDR1 SEHNR, CDR2 FQNEAQ (reference sequence). The CDR3 is made up of 14 amino acids. V lost 2 bases and J lost 6, with 14 bases in between. In nucleotides, the CDR3 is TGTGCCAGCAGCTTAAACCCCCCGGAGGGCGAGCAGTACTTC. Protein product: CASSLNPPEGEQYF.

The chain links TRBV19 to TRBJ2-2, with 9 bases matching TRBD2. CDR3 length: 11 residues. Germline V CDR1 and CDR2: LNHDA, SQIVND (reference sequence). The CDR3 DNA reads as TGTGTAGCGGGGGACACCGGGGAGCTGTTTTTT. This translates into CVAGDTGELFF.

J is TRBJ2-1 and V is TRBV14; 8 nucleotides align to TRBD2. Germline V gives CDR1 SGHDN, CDR2 FVKESK. The CDR3 spans 17 residues. The V and J ends lost 4 bases and 1 base, in that order; junction bases with no gene match: 9. The CDR3 DNA follows: TGTGCCAGCAGCCCCTTTCTAGCGGGCCCATCCTACAATGAGCAGTTCTTC. Protein sequence: CASSPFLAGPSYNEQFF.

The chain couples TRBV20-1 to TRBJ2-7; D possibly uses TRBD1 or TRBD2 (5 bases each). The CDR3 is 15 amino acids. Per germline, CDR1 DFQATT and CDR2 SNEGSKA (reference sequence). V lost 0 bases and J 2 bases, leaving 14 bases between the germline ends. The CDR3 protein is CSARDPGRYPYEQYF. In DNA, the CDR3 is TGCAGTGCTAGAGATCCGGGACGGTACCCCTACGAGCAGTACTTC.

This clonotype came up many times. The genes are TRBV2 and TRBJ1-2, with D hard to call. CDR1 is SNHLY, CDR2 FYNNEI, per germline. V lost 7 bases, J lost 6 bases, and 21 bases lay in between. The CDR3 has 15 amino acids. The CDR3 is CASTLYGIRVDGYTF. CDR3 bases: TGTGCCAGCACCCTGTATGGTATTCGGGTCGATGGCTACACCTTC. The variable domain in full, completed from reference TRBV2 and TRBJ1-2, reads EPEVTQTPSHQVTQMGQEVILRCVPISNHLYFYWYRQILGQKVEFLVSFYNNEISEKSEIFDDQFSVERPDGSNFTLKIRSTKLEDSAMYFCASTLYGIRVDGYTFGSGTRLTVV.

This clonotype is a singleton in its sample. The rearrangement links TRBV20-1 to TRBJ1-1; 11 bases are shared with TRBD1. With 6 bases clipped from V and 3 bases from J, the junction kept 6 bases outside the gene matches. The CDR3 is 14 residues long. Germline V lookup: CDR1 DFQATT, CDR2 SNEGSKA (reference sequence). The CDR3 spells CSAYGDRGDTEAFF. For the CDR3, the DNA is TGCAGTGCGTATGGGGACAGGGGGGACACTGAAGCTTTCTTT.

This clonotype has ten or more counts. This chain links TRBV5-1 with TRBJ2-1; the match to TRBD2 covers 10 bases. V lost 2 bases and J lost 8; bases outside the gene matches: 10. Germline-derived CDR1 and CDR2 are SGHRS and YFSETQ. CDR3 length: 16 residues. The CDR3 sequence: CASSFTQRGGQHEQFF. The CDR3 coding sequence is TGCGCCAGCAGCTTCACCCAGCGGGGGGGCCAGCATGAGCAGTTCTTC.

The chain carries TRBV30 and TRBJ2-1; 7 nucleotides line up with TRBD1. This CDR3 is built from 13 residues. The V gene end was trimmed by 2 bases and the J gene end by 10 bases; junction bases not matched to a gene: 8. From germline, CDR1 is GTSNPN and CDR2 SVGIG (reference sequence). The CDR3 nucleotides are TGTGCCTGGAGTCTAGACAGGGTTGGGGAGCAGTTCTTC. Translated: CAWSLDRVGEQFF.

The chain couples TRBV29-1 to TRBJ2-3, with 14 bases that match TRBD2. The CDR3 spans 17 residues. Germline trimming cut 3 bases from V and 2 bases from J; bases unmatched to any gene: 7. Germline loops: CDR1 SQVTM, CDR2 ANQGSEA. CDR3 DNA sequence: TGCAGCGTTGAGGGTGGGACTAGCGGGGGCCACACAGATACGCAGTATTTT. This codes for CSVEGGTSGGHTDTQYF.

CDR3 residues: CSASRLAVKEETQYF. CDR3 nucleotides: TGCAGTGCCTCGCGCCTAGCGGTGAAGGAAGAGACCCAGTACTTC. The gene calls are TRBV20-1 and TRBJ2-5; TRBD2 agrees at 7 bases. This CDR3 has 15 residues. V was pared by 6 bases and J by 3 bases, with 13 bases of the junction left unmatched. Germline CDR1 is DFQATT and CDR2 is SNEGSKA (reference sequence).

This clonotype was counted only a few times. The chain recombines TRBV2 with TRBJ1-4; TRBD1 is a possible D gene (6 bases). Trimming removed 1 base at V and 8 bases at J, with 11 bases between. The CDR3 is made up of 14 amino acids. CDR1 SNHLY and CDR2 FYNNEI come from the germline V gene. CDR3 loop: CASSEVIRGEKLFF. The CDR3 region has the DNA TGTGCCAGCAGTGAAGTAATCAGGGGCGAAAAACTGTTTTTT. The whole variable domain, remainder taken from reference TRBV2 and TRBJ1-4, is EPEVTQTPSHQVTQMGQEVILRCVPISNHLYFYWYRQILGQKVEFLVSFYNNEISEKSEIFDDQFSVERPDGSNFTLKIRSTKLEDSAMYFCASSEVIRGEKLFFGSGTQLSVL.

This chain connects TRBV7-9 to TRBJ2-7; TRBD1 agrees at 9 bases. From germline, CDR1 is SEHNR and CDR2 FQNEAQ (reference sequence). V was pared by 3 bases and J by 0 bases, with 12 bases of the junction left unmatched. This CDR3 has 18 amino acids. The CDR3 region has the DNA TGTGCCAGCAGCTTCTCCGGGACAGGGAGGGTTATCTCCTACGAGCAGTACTTC. Residues: CASSFSGTGRVISYEQYF.

The table lists this clonotype with many counts. The V gene is TRBV7-2, the J gene TRBJ1-6, with TRBD1 identical over 9 bases. Germline values: CDR1 SGHTA, CDR2 FQGNSA. V trimming: 5 bases; J trimming: 9 bases; junction bases outside the gene matches: 11. The CDR3 contains 16 residues. The CDR3 bases are TGTGCCAGCAGCCAGGGTGCGGACAGGGGTGGTTCACCCCTCCACTTT. This encodes CASSQGADRGGSPLHF.

This clonotype was detected a few times. The genes are TRBV4-2 and TRBJ1-3; weak D call: TRBD1 (5 bases). The length of the CDR3 is 18 residues. Germline CDR1 reads LGHNA; CDR2 reads YNFKEQ. V was shortened by 1 base and J by 2 bases, with 18 bases between the two germline ends. DNA of the CDR3: TGTGCCAGCAGCCAAGTCGCCAGAACAAGGGGAACTGGAAACACCATATATTTT. Translated: CASSQVARTRGTGNTIYF.

The table lists this clonotype with many counts. The chain carries TRBV20-1 and TRBJ2-1; no reliable D call. CDR1 and CDR2 from the germline V gene are DFQATT and SNEGSKA (reference sequence). This CDR3 is built from 11 residues. V lost 6 bases and J 9 bases, leaving 12 bases between the germline ends. CDR3 nucleotides: TGCAGTGCAACACATAGCACTGAGCAGTTCTTC. It encodes CSATHSTEQFF.

This clonotype has more than one count but fewer than ten. The chain recombines TRBV28 with TRBJ2-4, with D possibly matching TRBD1 (6 bases). This CDR3 contains 14 residues. Trimming left V 2 bases short and J 6 bases short, with 11 bases between. The germline CDR1 and CDR2 sequences are MDHEN and SYDVKM. In DNA, the CDR3 is TGTGCCAGCAGTTTAGCACAGGGATTAAACATTCAGTACTTC. This sequence encodes CASSLAQGLNIQYF. The complete variable domain, with remaining parts taken from reference TRBV28 and TRBJ2-4, reads DVKVTQSSRYLVKRTGEKVFLECVQDMDHENMFWYRQDPGLGLRLIYFSYDVKMKEKGDIPEGYSVSREKKERFSLILESASTNQTSMYLCASSLAQGLNIQYFGAGTRLSVL.

This clonotype was observed at least ten times. The chain has TRBV20-1 and TRBJ1-3; D may be TRBD1 (5 bases). CDR3 length equals 13 residues. V dropped 1 base and J dropped 2 bases, with 6 bases sitting between them. The germline CDR1 and CDR2 sequences are DFQATT and SNEGSKA (reference sequence). CDR3 DNA sequence: TGCAGTGCTAGAGCGACAGCTGGAAACACCATATATTTT. The encoded protein is CSARATAGNTIYF.

This clonotype came up a few times. The chain combines TRBV20-1 with TRBJ1-2; 8 bases line up with TRBD1. CDR3 length: 15 residues. Germline assignment: CDR1 DFQATT and CDR2 SNEGSKA (reference sequence). V was pared by 0 bases and J by 4 bases, with 7 bases of the junction left unmatched. CDR3 sequence reads: CSARDQGARGYGYTF. CDR3 sequence (DNA): TGCAGTGCTAGAGATCAGGGGGCGCGAGGCTATGGCTACACCTTC.

This clonotype was seen ten or more times. This chain uses TRBV29-1 with TRBJ2-3; 10 bases are shared with TRBD1. The junction had 5 bases not matched to a gene; V was cut back by 6 bases and J by 5 bases. The CDR3 is 13 residues long. Germline V CDR1 and CDR2: SQVTM, ANQGSEA. The CDR3 DNA reads as TGCAGCGTCATACGGACAGGGGGAGATACGCAGTATTTT. Protein product: CSVIRTGGDTQYF.

This clonotype was counted only a few times. The V call is TRBV7-9, the J call TRBJ2-7, with 10 bases matching TRBD2. The J segment lost 0 bases and the V segment lost 0 bases, leaving 2 bases of the junction unmatched. This CDR3 is built from 16 residues. Germline CDR1 reads SEHNR; CDR2 reads FQNEAQ (reference sequence). DNA of the CDR3: TGTGCCAGCAGCTTAGCCCTAGCGGGGGCCTCCTACGAGCAGTACTTC. The encoded protein is CASSLALAGASYEQYF.

This clonotype turned up a few times. The chain recombines TRBV20-1 with TRBJ2-1; 12 positions agree with TRBD2. Unmatched junction bases numbered 10, after V lost 0 bases and J lost 4 bases. Germline CDR1 DFQATT, CDR2 SNEGSKA (reference sequence). The length of the CDR3 is 18 residues. The CDR3 protein is CSARDDRQLAGGYNEQFF. The DNA for the CDR3 is TGCAGTGCTAGAGATGATCGACAGCTAGCGGGGGGGTACAATGAGCAGTTCTTC.